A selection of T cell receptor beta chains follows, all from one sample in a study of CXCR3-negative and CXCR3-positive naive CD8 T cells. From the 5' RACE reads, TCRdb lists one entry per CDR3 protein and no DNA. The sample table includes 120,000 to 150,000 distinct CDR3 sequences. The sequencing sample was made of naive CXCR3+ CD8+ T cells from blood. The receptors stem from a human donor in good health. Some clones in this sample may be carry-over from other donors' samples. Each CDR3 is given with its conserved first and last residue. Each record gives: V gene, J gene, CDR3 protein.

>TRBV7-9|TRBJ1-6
CASSLVQGNNSPLHF
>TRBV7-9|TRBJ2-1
CASSLDRLNEQFF
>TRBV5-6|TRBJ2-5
CASSLVRHLYQETQYF
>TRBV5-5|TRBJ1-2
CASSRDTDYGYTF
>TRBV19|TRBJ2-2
CASTFAGGLGELFF
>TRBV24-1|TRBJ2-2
CATTAASNTGELFF
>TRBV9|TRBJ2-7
CASSPHTGNEQYF
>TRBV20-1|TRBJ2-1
CSARTPGGSEQFF
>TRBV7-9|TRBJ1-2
CASRPGGLNYGYTF
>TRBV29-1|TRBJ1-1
CSVEDMNTEAFF